The 29 T cell receptor beta chains below were found in one sample sequenced in a study of neurological immune-mediated disorders. TCRdb reprocessed the 5' RACE reads via MiXCR and lists one record per CDR3 protein. The table records 49,000 or so distinct CDR3 sequences, roughly 4% of them present only once. What was sequenced was PBMCs. Every receptor here comes from a woman aged 55-69 years with multiple sclerosis.

The sample holds many counts of this clonotype. This chain connects TRBV30 to TRBJ2-1; D is uncertain. This CDR3 spans 15 amino acids. V was shortened by 2 bases and J by 4 bases, with 15 bases between the two germline ends. Germline V CDR1 and CDR2: GTSNPN, SVGIG (reference sequence). The CDR3 sequence: CAWSPVVAGYNEQFF. CDR3 in DNA: TGTGCCTGGAGTCCAGTGGTGGCAGGATACAATGAGCAGTTCTTC.

There are many counts of this clonotype. The genes are TRBV7-2 and TRBJ2-2, with a tentative D call TRBD1 (5 bases). CDR1 SGHTA and CDR2 FQGNSA come from the germline V gene. V was shortened by 3 bases and J by 7 bases, with 12 bases between the two germline ends. CDR3 length: 14 residues. The CDR3 region has the DNA TGTGCCAGCAGCTTTTTCTTTACAGGCGGGGAGCTGTTTTTT. Protein product: CASSFFFTGGELFF. Drawing the rest from reference TRBV7-2 and TRBJ2-2, the complete variable domain is GAGVSQSPSNKVTEKGKDVELRCDPISGHTALYWYRQSLGQGLEFLIYFQGNSAPDKSGLPSDRFSAERTGGSVSTLTIQRTQQEDSAVYLCASSFFFTGGELFFGEGSRLTVL.

This clonotype appeared many times. CDR3 amino acids: CASSHAGAEGPDTQYF. Written as DNA, the CDR3 is TGTGCCAGCAGCCACGCGGGGGCAGAAGGTCCGGATACGCAGTATTTT. The chain employs TRBV7-9 and TRBJ2-3, with D maybe TRBD2 (7 bases). Germline loops: CDR1 SEHNR, CDR2 FQNEAQ (reference sequence). The CDR3 is 16 amino acids. V lost 5 bases to trimming and J lost 6 bases, with 21 bases between them.

This clonotype was counted many times. The rearrangement uses TRBV7-6 and TRBJ1-1; D ambiguous. This CDR3 region has 13 residues. V lost 6 bases and J 2 bases, leaving 10 bases between the germline ends. Germline CDR1 is SGHVS and CDR2 is FNYEAQ. The CDR3 DNA reads TGTGCCAGCAGTCAAGACATCAACACTGAAGCTTTCTTT. Its translation: CASSQDINTEAFF. The full variable domain, completed using reference TRBV7-6 and TRBJ1-1, is GAGVSQSPRYKVTKRGQDVALRCDPISGHVSLYWYRQALGQGPEFLTYFNYEAQQDKSGLPNDRFSAERPEGSISTLTIQRTEQRDSAMYRCASSQDINTEAFFGQGTRLTVV.

The sample holds many counts of this clonotype. This chain uses TRBV7-2 with TRBJ2-7, with 9 bases that match TRBD1. There are 15 residues in the CDR3. Germline-derived CDR1 and CDR2 are SGHTA and FQGNSA. With 5 bases clipped from V and 3 bases from J, the junction kept 8 bases outside the gene matches. CDR3 in DNA: TGTGCCAGCAGCCCACAGGGGGCGACAGGCTACGAGCAGTACTTC. This encodes CASSPQGATGYEQYF.

This clonotype was detected a few times. The chain combines TRBV7-2 with TRBJ1-5; 7 bases align to TRBD1. V lost 5 bases to trimming and J lost 8 bases; unmatched junction nucleotides: 9. The CDR3 is 14 amino acids. Germline-derived CDR1 and CDR2 are SGHTA and FQGNSA. The CDR3 loop is CASSRDSLREPQHF. The CDR3 DNA follows: TGTGCCAGCAGCCGGGACAGCCTGAGGGAGCCCCAGCATTTT.

This clonotype was counted a few times. The chain combines TRBV5-1 with TRBJ2-3; unclear D gene. Between the trimmed V and J ends, which lost 4 bases and 4 bases, there was a span of 16 bases. The CDR3 is 15 amino acids. Looked up from germline, CDR1 is SGHRS and CDR2 is YFSETQ. CDR3 DNA sequence: TGCGCCAGCAGCCCCGGGCCTGGGGTCCCAGATACGCAGTATTTT. This gives the protein CASSPGPGVPDTQYF.

This clonotype appeared once. The chain joins TRBV7-6 to TRBJ1-5; D gene ambiguous. Germline loops: CDR1 SGHVS, CDR2 FNYEAQ. The germline V and J ends were trimmed by 1 base and 3 bases, with 10 bases remaining between them. The CDR3 is made up of 15 amino acids. The CDR3: CASSLEAGFNQPQHF. CDR3 sequence (DNA): TGTGCCAGCAGCTTAGAGGCCGGTTTCAATCAGCCCCAGCATTTT. Full variable domain (outside the CDR3, taken from reference TRBV7-6 and TRBJ1-5): GAGVSQSPRYKVTKRGQDVALRCDPISGHVSLYWYRQALGQGPEFLTYFNYEAQQDKSGLPNDRFSAERPEGSISTLTIQRTEQRDSAMYRCASSLEAGFNQPQHFGDGTRLSIL.

The rearrangement links TRBV6-2 or TRBV6-3 to TRBJ2-4; 11 bases line up with TRBD2. J lost 6 bases, V lost 4 bases, and 8 bases had no gene match. From germline, CDR1 is MNHEY and CDR2 SVGEGT. The CDR3 loop spans 16 amino acids. The CDR3 is CASSFPLAGVGNIQYF. The CDR3 bases are TGTGCCAGCAGTTTCCCACTAGCGGGAGTGGGAAACATTCAGTACTTC.

In this sample, this clonotype turned up many times. This chain joins TRBV4-2 and TRBJ1-1; 10 bases map to TRBD1. Trimming took 3 bases from V and 4 from J; bases not matched to a gene: 8. Germline V gene sequence: CDR1 LGHNA, CDR2 YNFKEQ. CDR3 length equals 16 residues. The CDR3 DNA follows: TGTGCCAGCAGCCAGACAGGGGGCTCCTACATCACTGAAGCTTTCTTT. Translated, it gives CASSQTGGSYITEAFF.

The sample holds a few counts of this clonotype. The chain carries TRBV3-1 and TRBJ1-1; D might be TRBD1 (6 bases). V lost 5 bases and J 4 bases, leaving 14 bases between the germline ends. This CDR3 has 14 amino acids. From germline, CDR1 is LGHDT and CDR2 YNNKEL (reference sequence). CDR3 residues: CASSFDRRGTEAFF. In DNA, the CDR3 is TGTGCCAGCAGCTTCGACAGGCGGGGCACTGAAGCTTTCTTT.

There are many counts of this clonotype. This sequence joins TRBV20-1 and TRBJ2-5; 11 nucleotides line up with TRBD2. This CDR3 contains 16 residues. After removal of 6 bases from V and 5 bases from J, the junction contained 14 bases not matched to a gene. Germline CDR1 and CDR2: DFQATT and SNEGSKA (reference sequence). CDR3 sequence reads: CSATKASGGRPETQYF. DNA of the CDR3: TGCAGTGCCACTAAGGCTAGCGGGGGGAGGCCTGAGACCCAGTACTTC.

The chain employs TRBV5-5 and TRBJ2-7; D gene ambiguous. Trimming shortened V by 1 base and J by 0 bases, and 8 bases separated the two germline ends. The CDR3 consists of 14 residues. CDR1 is SGHKS and CDR2 is YYEKEE in the germline V gene (reference sequence). The CDR3 loop is CASSLYRVSYEQYF. The DNA of the CDR3 is TGTGCCAGCAGCTTGTACAGAGTCTCCTACGAGCAGTACTTC.

This clonotype has a count of ten or more. The rearrangement links TRBV12-3 or TRBV12-4 to TRBJ2-2, with D tentatively TRBD2 (5 bases). The CDR3 covers 15 residues. V lost 2 bases and J 3 bases, leaving 10 bases between the germline ends. The CDR3 nucleotides are TGTGCCAGCAGTTTAAGCGGTCTTGACACCGGGGAGCTGTTTTTT. Protein sequence: CASSLSGLDTGELFF.

This clonotype was observed at least ten times. This chain uses TRBV5-1 with TRBJ1-1; D is possibly TRBD1 (5 bases). Germline V gene data show CDR1 as SGHRS and CDR2 as YFSETQ. There are 14 residues in the CDR3. Trimming removed 4 bases from V and 1 base from J, with 11 bases in between. CDR3 sequence reads: CASSPGTRNTEAFF. CDR3 DNA: TGCGCCAGCAGCCCGGGGACCCGGAACACTGAAGCTTTCTTT.

This clonotype came up many times. This sequence joins TRBV5-8 and TRBJ2-1; 10 bases match TRBD1. Trimming removed 1 base from V and 8 bases from J; junction bases left unmatched: 6. The germline V gene has CDR1 SGHTS and CDR2 YDEGEE. The CDR3 runs 15 residues. CDR3 residues: CASSLRTGGSYEQFF. The CDR3 nucleotides read TGTGCCAGCAGCTTGAGGACAGGGGGTAGCTATGAGCAGTTCTTC.

This clonotype has ten or more counts. V usage is TRBV7-2 and J usage is TRBJ2-1; 9 positions agree with TRBD1. CDR3 length equals 15 residues. V trimming: 5 bases; J trimming: 3 bases; junction bases outside the gene matches: 5. Germline loops: CDR1 SGHTA, CDR2 FQGNSA. The CDR3 spells CASSPRTGDYNEQFF. As DNA, the CDR3 is TGTGCCAGCAGCCCGCGGACAGGGGACTACAATGAGCAGTTCTTC. The full variable domain, with the rest looked up from reference TRBV7-2 and TRBJ2-1, is GAGVSQSPSNKVTEKGKDVELRCDPISGHTALYWYRQSLGQGLEFLIYFQGNSAPDKSGLPSDRFSAERTGGSVSTLTIQRTQQEDSAVYLCASSPRTGDYNEQFFGPGTRLTVL.

This clonotype was found many times. V gene TRBV5-6 combines with J gene TRBJ1-5; tentative D call: TRBD1 (6 bases). CDR1 SGHDT and CDR2 YYEEEE come from the germline V gene. The germline V and J ends were trimmed by 4 bases and 7 bases, with 15 bases remaining between them. The CDR3 sequence is 14 residues long. CDR3: CASSLGHLRQPQHF. The CDR3 bases are TGTGCCAGCAGCCTGGGACATCTTCGGCAGCCCCAGCATTTT.

This clonotype was seen many times. The chain combines TRBV2 with TRBJ1-6; 8 nucleotides agree with TRBD1. This CDR3 has 15 residues. Trimming at V came to 5 bases and at J to 7 bases, leaving 7 bases not matched to a gene. Germline values: CDR1 SNHLY, CDR2 FYNNEI. The CDR3 protein is CASSSLTGENSPLHF. The CDR3 DNA sequence: TGTGCCAGCAGTTCATTGACAGGGGAAAATTCACCCCTCCACTTT.

This clonotype has at least ten counts. This sequence joins TRBV20-1 and TRBJ2-5, with 7 bases lining up with TRBD1. Germline-derived CDR1 and CDR2 are DFQATT and SNEGSKA (reference sequence). The CDR3 sequence is 13 residues long. The ends lost 1 base at V and 4 bases at J; junction bases unmatched: 3. CDR3 region: CSARGQGRETQYF. For the CDR3, the DNA is TGCAGTGCTAGAGGACAGGGACGAGAGACCCAGTACTTC.

With respect to this clonotype: This CDR3 is missing its conserved last phenylalanine or tryptophan, likely due to a read error. The chain combines TRBV5-1 with TRBJ1-2; 7 nucleotides line up with TRBD1. This CDR3 region has 15 residues. Trimming cost V 7 bases and J 4 bases; bases outside gene matches: 13. From germline, CDR1 is SGHRS and CDR2 YFSETQ. The CDR3: CASRQGLGSSYGYTI. The CDR3 nucleotides are TGCGCCAGCCGACAGGGTCTAGGGTCTTCCTATGGCTACACCATC.

This clonotype was seen at least ten times. The rearrangement links TRBV5-6 to TRBJ1-5; D call uncertain. Germline V gene lookup returns CDR1 SGHDT and CDR2 YYEEEE. The CDR3 is made up of 13 amino acids. V was cut by 0 bases and J by 6 bases, with 7 bases left in between. CDR3 protein: CASSLERGQPQHF. The CDR3 nucleotides are TGTGCCAGCAGCTTGGAACGGGGTCAGCCCCAGCATTTT.

CDR3 bases: TGCAGCGTTGGGGGGGGCGAGGACACCGGGGAGCTGTTTTTT. Translating it yields CSVGGGEDTGELFF. V gene TRBV29-1 combines with J gene TRBJ2-2, with D tentatively TRBD2 (7 bases). Germline CDR1 is SQVTM and CDR2 is ANQGSEA. The CDR3 runs to 14 residues. V lost 4 bases, J lost 3 bases, and 12 bases lay in between.

This clonotype was observed many times. This chain joins TRBV7-2 and TRBJ2-3, with no clear D. Looked up from germline, CDR1 is SGHTA and CDR2 is FQGNSA. There are 14 residues in the CDR3. V was clipped by 5 bases and J by 3 bases, with 12 bases between them. CDR3 in amino acids: CASSSSTGTDTQYF. The CDR3 DNA sequence: TGTGCCAGCAGCAGCAGTACCGGGACAGATACGCAGTATTTT.

This clonotype has a count of ten or more. The chain carries TRBV10-3 and TRBJ2-5, with 7 bases aligning to TRBD2. Germline CDR1 reads ENHRY; CDR2 reads SYGVKD. CDR3 size: 15 residues. Trimming cost V 9 bases and J 2 bases; bases outside gene matches: 12. CDR3 nucleotides: TGTGCCATTTCCTCGGCGGGGGAAACACAAGAGACCCAGTACTTC. Its translation: CAISSAGETQETQYF.

The chain couples TRBV19 to TRBJ2-7; D perhaps matches TRBD1 (6 bases). This CDR3 spans 13 amino acids. The germline V and J ends were trimmed by 5 bases and 3 bases, with 11 bases remaining between them. In germline, CDR1 is LNHDA, CDR2 SQIVND (reference sequence). CDR3 coding DNA: TGTGCCAGTAGTCTCACAGGGAGCTACGAGCAGTACTTC. It encodes CASSLTGSYEQYF.

This clonotype was found many times. This chain connects TRBV7-9 to TRBJ1-2, with D possibly being TRBD1 (5 bases). The V gene lost 1 base and the J gene lost 7 bases, with 16 bases spanning the gap. CDR1 and CDR2 (germline): SEHNR, FQNEAQ (reference sequence). This CDR3 contains 15 residues. The CDR3 sequence: CASSLGDADVGGYTF. The CDR3 DNA follows: TGTGCCAGCAGCTTAGGGGACGCGGATGTTGGTGGCTACACCTTC.

This clonotype was observed many times. The chain links TRBV5-1 to TRBJ2-1; the D is unclear. Germline loops: CDR1 SGHRS, CDR2 YFSETQ. The V end lost 4 bases, the J end lost 5 bases, and 13 bases lay between the germline ends. The CDR3 is 14 amino acids. The CDR3 sequence: CASSPLNRDNEQFF. CDR3 sequence (DNA): TGCGCCAGCAGCCCCCTTAACCGGGACAATGAGCAGTTCTTC.

Many counts were recorded for this clonotype. The rearrangement joins TRBV20-1 to TRBJ1-1, with 12 bases lining up with TRBD1. After removal of 3 bases from V and 4 bases from J, the junction contained 12 bases not matched to a gene. Germline-derived CDR1 and CDR2 are DFQATT and SNEGSKA (reference sequence). CDR3 length equals 17 residues. CDR3 residues: CSARAGQGALVGTEAFF. CDR3 bases: TGCAGTGCTAGGGCGGGACAGGGGGCACTTGTGGGCACTGAAGCTTTCTTT.